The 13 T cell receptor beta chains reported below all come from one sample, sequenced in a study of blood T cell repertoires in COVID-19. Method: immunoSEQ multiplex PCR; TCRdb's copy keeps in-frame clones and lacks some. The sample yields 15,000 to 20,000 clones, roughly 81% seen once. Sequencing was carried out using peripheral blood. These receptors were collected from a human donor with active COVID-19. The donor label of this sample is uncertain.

As DNA, the CDR3 is TGTGCCGTCCTAGGACAGAACACAGATACGCAGTATTTT. It codes for CAVLGQNTDTQYF. The chain links TRBV6-5 to TRBJ2-3, with D perhaps matching TRBD1 (6 bases). CDR1 is MNHEY and CDR2 is SVGAGI in the germline V gene. The ends were cut back, 11 bases at V and 2 bases at J, with 14 bases in the middle. The CDR3 spans 13 residues.

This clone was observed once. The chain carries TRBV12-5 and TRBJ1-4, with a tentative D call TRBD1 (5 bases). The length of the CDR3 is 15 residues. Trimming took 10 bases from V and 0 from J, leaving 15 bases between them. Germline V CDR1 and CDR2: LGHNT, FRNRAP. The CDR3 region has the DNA TGTGCTACAGGGAGGGGCGATGCAACTAATGAAAAACTGTTTTTT. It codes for CATGRGDATNEKLFF.

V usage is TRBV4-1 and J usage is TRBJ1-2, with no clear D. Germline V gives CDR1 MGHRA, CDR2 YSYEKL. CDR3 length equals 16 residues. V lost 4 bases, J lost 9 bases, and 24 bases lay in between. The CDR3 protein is CASSPWHGEPHLSYTF. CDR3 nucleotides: TGCGCCAGCAGCCCCTGGCACGGGGAGCCCCACCTGAGCTACACCTTC.

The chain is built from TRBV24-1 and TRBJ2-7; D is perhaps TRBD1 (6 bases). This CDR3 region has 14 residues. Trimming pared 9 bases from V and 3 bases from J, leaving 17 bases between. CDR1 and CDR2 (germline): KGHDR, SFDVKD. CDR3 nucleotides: TGTGCCACCGCTAAGGGACGGGGACACTACGAGCAGTACTTC. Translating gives CATAKGRGHYEQYF.

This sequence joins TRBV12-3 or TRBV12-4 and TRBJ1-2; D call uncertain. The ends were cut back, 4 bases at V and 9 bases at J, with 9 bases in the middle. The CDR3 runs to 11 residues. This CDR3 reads CASSSSDSYTF. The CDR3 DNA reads TGTGCCAGCAGTTCATCCGACAGCTACACCTTC.

The CDR3 spells CASSYSASGSINEQFF. The CDR3 bases are TGTGCCAGCAGTTACTCGGCTAGCGGGTCTATCAATGAGCAGTTCTTC. The V gene is TRBV6-5, the J gene TRBJ2-1; 8 bases are shared with TRBD2. Looked up from germline, CDR1 is MNHEY and CDR2 is SVGAGI. V trimming: 0 bases; J trimming: 6 bases; junction bases outside the gene matches: 7. The CDR3 covers 16 residues.

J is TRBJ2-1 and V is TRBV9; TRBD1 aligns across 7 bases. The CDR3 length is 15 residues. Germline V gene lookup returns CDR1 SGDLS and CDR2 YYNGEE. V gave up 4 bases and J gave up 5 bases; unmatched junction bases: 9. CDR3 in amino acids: CASSLRTGRNNEQFF. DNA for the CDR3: TGTGCCAGCAGCCTTCGGACAGGTAGGAACAATGAGCAGTTCTTC.

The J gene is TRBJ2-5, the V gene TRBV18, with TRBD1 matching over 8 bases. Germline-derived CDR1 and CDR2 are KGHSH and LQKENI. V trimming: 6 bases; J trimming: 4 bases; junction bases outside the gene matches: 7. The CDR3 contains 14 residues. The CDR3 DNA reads TGTGCCAGCTCCCCTCGACAGGGGAGAGAGACCCAGTACTTC. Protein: CASSPRQGRETQYF. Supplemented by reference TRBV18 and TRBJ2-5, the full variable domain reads NAGVMQNPRHLVRRRGQEARLRCSPMKGHSHVYWYRQLPEEGLKFMVYLQKENIIDESGMPKERFSAEFPKEGPSILRIQQVVRGDSAAYFCASSPRQGRETQYFGPGTRLLVL.

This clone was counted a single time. The CDR3 DNA reads TGTGCCAGCAGTTACGGGGGCAAGGGGGCAGATACGCAGTATTTT. It is translated as CASSYGGKGADTQYF. The chain recombines TRBV6-5 with TRBJ2-3; weak D call: TRBD1 (6 bases). The germline V gene has CDR1 MNHEY and CDR2 SVGAGI. The CDR3 is 15 residues long. Trimming left V 2 bases short and J 4 bases short, with 13 bases between.

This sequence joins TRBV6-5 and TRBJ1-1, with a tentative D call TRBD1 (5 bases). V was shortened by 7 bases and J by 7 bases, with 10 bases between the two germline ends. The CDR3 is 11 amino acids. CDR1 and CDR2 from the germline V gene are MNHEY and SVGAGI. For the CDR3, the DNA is TGTGCCAGCACGGGGGTTGGTGAAGCTTTCTTT. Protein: CASTGVGEAFF.

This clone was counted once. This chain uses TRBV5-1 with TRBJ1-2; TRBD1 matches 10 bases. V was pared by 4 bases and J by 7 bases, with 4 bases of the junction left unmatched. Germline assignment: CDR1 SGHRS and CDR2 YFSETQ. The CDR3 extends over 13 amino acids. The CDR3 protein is CASSRDRGTGYTF. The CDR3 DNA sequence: TGCGCCAGCAGCAGGGACAGGGGAACTGGCTACACCTTC.

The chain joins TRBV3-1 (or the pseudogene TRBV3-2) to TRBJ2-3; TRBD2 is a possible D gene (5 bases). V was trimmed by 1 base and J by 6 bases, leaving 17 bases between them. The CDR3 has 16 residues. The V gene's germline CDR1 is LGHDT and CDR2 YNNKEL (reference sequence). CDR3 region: CASSQGGGFDVDTQYF. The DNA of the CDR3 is TGTGCCAGCAGCCAAGGAGGCGGGTTTGATGTGGATACGCAGTATTTT.

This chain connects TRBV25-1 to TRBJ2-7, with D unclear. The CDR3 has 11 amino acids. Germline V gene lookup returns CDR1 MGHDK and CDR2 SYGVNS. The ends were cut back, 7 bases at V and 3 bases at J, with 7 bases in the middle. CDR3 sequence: CASTSLYEQYF. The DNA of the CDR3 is TGTGCCAGCACCTCCCTCTACGAGCAGTACTTC.